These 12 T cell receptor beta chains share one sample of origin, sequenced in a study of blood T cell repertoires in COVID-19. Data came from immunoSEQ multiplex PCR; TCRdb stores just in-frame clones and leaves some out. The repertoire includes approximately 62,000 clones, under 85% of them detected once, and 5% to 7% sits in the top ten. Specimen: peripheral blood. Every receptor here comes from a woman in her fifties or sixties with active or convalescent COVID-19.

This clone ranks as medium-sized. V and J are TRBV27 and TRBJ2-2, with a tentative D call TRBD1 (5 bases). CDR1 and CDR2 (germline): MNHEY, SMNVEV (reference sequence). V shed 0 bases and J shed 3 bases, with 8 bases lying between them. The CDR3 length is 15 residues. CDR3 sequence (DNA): TGTGCCAGCAGTTTATCTGACAGCTACACCGGGGAGCTGTTTTTT. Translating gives CASSLSDSYTGELFF.

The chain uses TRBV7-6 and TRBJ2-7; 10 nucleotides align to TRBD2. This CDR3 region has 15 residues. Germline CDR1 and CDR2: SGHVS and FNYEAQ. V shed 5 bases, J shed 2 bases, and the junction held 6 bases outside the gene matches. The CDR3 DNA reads TGTGCCAGCAGCACCCGACTAGCGGGTACCTACGAGCAGTACTTC. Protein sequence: CASSTRLAGTYEQYF. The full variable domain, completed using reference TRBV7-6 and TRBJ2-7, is GAGVSQSPRYKVTKRGQDVALRCDPISGHVSLYWYRQALGQGPEFLTYFNYEAQQDKSGLPNDRFSAERPEGSISTLTIQRTEQRDSAMYRCASSTRLAGTYEQYFGPGTRLTVT.

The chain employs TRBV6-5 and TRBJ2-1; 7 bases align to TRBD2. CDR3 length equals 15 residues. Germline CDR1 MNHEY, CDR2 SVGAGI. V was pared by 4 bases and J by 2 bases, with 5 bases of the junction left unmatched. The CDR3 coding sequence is TGTGCCAGCAGTTCCCGGGGAGGGCCCTACAATGAGCAGTTCTTC. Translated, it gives CASSSRGGPYNEQFF.

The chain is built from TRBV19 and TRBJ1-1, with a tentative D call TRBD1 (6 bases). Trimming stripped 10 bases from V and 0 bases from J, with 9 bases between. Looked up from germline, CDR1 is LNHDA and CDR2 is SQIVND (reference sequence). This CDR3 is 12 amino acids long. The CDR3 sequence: CATGQMNTEAFF. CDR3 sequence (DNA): TGTGCCACTGGACAGATGAACACTGAAGCTTTCTTT.

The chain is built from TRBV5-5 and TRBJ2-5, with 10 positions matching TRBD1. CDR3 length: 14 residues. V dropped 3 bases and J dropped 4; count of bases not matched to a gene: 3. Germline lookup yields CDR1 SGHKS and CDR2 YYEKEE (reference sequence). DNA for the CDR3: TGTGCCAGCAGCTCCCGGGACAGGGGAGAGACCCAGTACTTC. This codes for CASSSRDRGETQYF.

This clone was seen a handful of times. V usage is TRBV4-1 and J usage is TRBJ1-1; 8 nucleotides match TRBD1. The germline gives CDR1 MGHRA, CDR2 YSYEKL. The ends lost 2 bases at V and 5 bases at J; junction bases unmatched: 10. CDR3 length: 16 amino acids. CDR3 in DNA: TGCGCCAGCAGCCAACATTGGGCCAGGGGGCCTACTGAAGCTTTCTTT. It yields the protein CASSQHWARGPTEAFF.

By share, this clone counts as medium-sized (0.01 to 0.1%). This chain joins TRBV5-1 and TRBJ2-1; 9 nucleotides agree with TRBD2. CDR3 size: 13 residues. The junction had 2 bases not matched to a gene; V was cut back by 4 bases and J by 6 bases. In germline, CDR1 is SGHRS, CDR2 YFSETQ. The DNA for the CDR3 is TGCGCCAGCAGCCAGGGACTAGCCAATGAGCAGTTCTTC. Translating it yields CASSQGLANEQFF. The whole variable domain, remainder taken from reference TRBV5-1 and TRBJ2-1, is KAGVTQTPRYLIKTRGQQVTLSCSPISGHRSVSWYQQTPGQGLQFLFEYFSETQRNKGNFPGRFSGRQFSNSRSEMNVSTLELGDSALYLCASSQGLANEQFFGPGTRLTVL.

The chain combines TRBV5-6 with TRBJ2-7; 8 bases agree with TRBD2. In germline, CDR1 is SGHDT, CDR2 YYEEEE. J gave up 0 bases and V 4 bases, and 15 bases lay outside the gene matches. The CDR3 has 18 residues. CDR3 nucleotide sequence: TGTGCCAGCAGCCCGGGACTAGTTGGATGGGGGAGCTCCTACGAGCAGTACTTC. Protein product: CASSPGLVGWGSSYEQYF.

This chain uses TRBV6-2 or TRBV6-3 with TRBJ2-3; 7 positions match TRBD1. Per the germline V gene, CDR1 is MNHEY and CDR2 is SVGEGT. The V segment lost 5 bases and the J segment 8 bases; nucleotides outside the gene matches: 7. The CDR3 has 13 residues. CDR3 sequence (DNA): TGTGCCAGCAGTACAGGGGCCGAGGGTACGCAGTATTTT. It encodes CASSTGAEGTQYF.

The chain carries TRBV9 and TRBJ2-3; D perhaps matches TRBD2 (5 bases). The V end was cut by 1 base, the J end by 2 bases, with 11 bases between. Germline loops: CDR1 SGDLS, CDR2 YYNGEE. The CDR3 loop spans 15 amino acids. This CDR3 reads CASSVLEGSTDTQYF. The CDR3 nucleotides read TGTGCCAGCAGCGTACTCGAGGGATCCACAGATACGCAGTATTTT.

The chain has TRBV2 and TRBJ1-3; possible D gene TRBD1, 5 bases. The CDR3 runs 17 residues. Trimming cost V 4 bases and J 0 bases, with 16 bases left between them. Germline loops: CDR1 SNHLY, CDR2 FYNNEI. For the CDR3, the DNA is TGTGCCAGCAGTGCCCGGCGGCAGGGCTTCTCTGGAAACACCATATATTTT. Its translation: CASSARRQGFSGNTIYF.

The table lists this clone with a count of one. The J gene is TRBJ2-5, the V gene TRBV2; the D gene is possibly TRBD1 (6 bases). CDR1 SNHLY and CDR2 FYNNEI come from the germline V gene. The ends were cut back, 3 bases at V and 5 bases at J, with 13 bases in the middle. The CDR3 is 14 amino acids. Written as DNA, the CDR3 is TGTGCCAGCAGTGAGGAGAGGGGGTCGGAGACCCAGTACTTC. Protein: CASSEERGSETQYF.